This T cell receptor beta chain was retrieved from a study of Graves' ophthalmopathy and Graves' hyperthyroidism. Study conclusions and caveats: The 13-signature model separated ophthalmopathy from stable hyperthyroidism at roughly 88% sensitivity and roughly 83% specificity.

The sequenced template was RNA, covering the TCR beta CDR3 region. First-round RT-PCR used HTBI primers; second-round multiplex PCR followed. MiXCR, applied by TCRdb to the multiplex PCR reads, yields one record per CDR3 protein. The table has roughly 230,000 distinct CDR3 sequences, under 25% seen once; the top ten hold 43%. This clonotype was observed many times. Its specificity is unknown. The V gene lost 0 bases and the J gene lost 4 bases, with 15 bases spanning the gap. The CDR3 totals 16 residues. Germline CDR1 MNHNS, CDR2 SASEGT. Pregnancy or lactation, uncontrolled infections and other autoimmune diseases were grounds for excluding patients. A roughly 10 ml volume of fresh peripheral blood provided the PBMCs.

The clonotype comes from a woman aged 50 to 60 with Graves' ophthalmopathy. The chain combines TRBV6-1 with TRBJ1-2; perhaps TRBD1 as D (6 bases). The sample taken for sequencing was peripheral blood. CDR3: CASSEASGALGYGYTF. CDR3 DNA: TGTGCCAGCAGTGAAGCATCGGGGGCCCTAGGCTATGGCTACACCTTC.